This T cell receptor beta chain was profiled in a study of response to subunit inactivated influenza vaccine. Only a few counts were recorded for this clonotype. Antigen: not known. In TCRdb, the RT-PCR reads were re-called with MiXCR into one record per CDR3 protein. The data show 750,000 to 850,000 distinct CDR3 sequences, around 20% seen once. Findings of the study overall: Few additional T cells are recruited per seasonal influenza vaccination, authors suggested.

The CDR3 length is 15 residues. CDR1 is MDHEN and CDR2 is SYDVKM in the germline V gene. V was cut by 6 bases and J by 4 bases, with 18 bases left in between. This TCR derives from a man between 45 and 60 years old who received an inactivated influenza vaccine. This specimen was PBMCs from blood, taken roughly 5 days after vaccination. The chain links TRBV28 to TRBJ2-5; D tentatively reads TRBD1 or TRBD2 (6 bases each). The DNA for the CDR3 is TGTGCCAGCAGACCCATCATGGGGGGCGGAGAGACCCAGTACTTC. Its translation: CASRPIMGGGETQYF.